A selection of T cell receptor beta chains follows, all from one sample in a study of shared clonotypes between healthy human individuals. The repertoire was sequenced with immunoSEQ multiplex PCR; TCRdb's copy has only in-frame clones and lacks some. The repertoire has around 1,000,000 clones, around 77% of them found once; the top ten carry approximately 0.9%. The sequencing sample was made of memory CD4+ T cells from PBMCs. The receptors here all came from a young man in good health. Some clones in this sample may be carry-over from other donors' samples. The CDR3 runs from the conserved cysteine through the conserved F or W. A D gene is named only where the DNA matches it firmly. Clone size is stated in some rows and not others, as once, few, many or a class when expanded.

TRBV29-1	-	-	TRBJ1-2	TGCAGCGTTGAATCTGGCTACACCTTC	CSVESGYTF
TRBV7-6	TRBD2	-	TRBJ2-7	TGTGCCAGCAGCCGAGCACTAGCGTACGAGCAGTACTTC	CASSRALAYEQYF
TRBV19	TRBD1	-	TRBJ1-2	TGTGCCAGTAGTTCCGACAGGGATTCTAACTATGGCTACACCTTC	CASSSDRDSNYGYTF
TRBV5-4	TRBD1	once	TRBJ1-1	TGTGCCAGCAGCCCGGGTGGCAGGGGGCAAACTGAAGCTTTCTTT	CASSPGGRGQTEAFF
TRBV5-1	-	-	TRBJ2-7	TGCGCCAGCAGCTTGGGAGGGATTAGACTCTACGAGCAGTACTTC	CASSLGGIRLYEQYF
TRBV28	TRBD2	-	TRBJ2-2	TGTGCCAGCAGTTTAATCACGGCGGGAGAGAGCACCGGGGAGCTGTTTTTT	CASSLITAGESTGELFF
TRBV5-1	-	-	TRBJ1-2	TGCGCCAGCAACCGGTACTATGGCTACACCTTC	CASNRYYGYTF
TRBV10-3	TRBD2	once	TRBJ2-4	TGTGCCTCTAAAGGGACTAGCGGTGCCAAAAACATTCAGTACTTC	CASKGTSGAKNIQYF
TRBV5-4	TRBD1	-	TRBJ2-1	TGTGCCAGCAGCCTCCCGACGACAGGGAGTTTCAACAATGAGCAGTTCTTC	CASSLPTTGSFNNEQFF
TRBV7-7	TRBD1	-	TRBJ2-3	TGTGCCAGCAGCTTAACTACGACAGGGTCAGATACGCAGTATTTT	CASSLTTTGSDTQYF
TRBV7-3	-	-	TRBJ2-2	TGTGCCAGCAGCTTAACGAGTCGTACCGGGGAGCTGTTTTTT	CASSLTSRTGELFF
TRBV28	-	-	TRBJ1-1	TGTGCCAGCAGTTTAGGGGGCCACACTGAAGCTTTCTTT	CASSLGGHTEAFF
TRBV7-9	-	once	TRBJ2-3	TGTGCCAGCGGTCTACACACAGATACGCAGTATTTT	CASGLHTDTQYF
TRBV28	-	-	TRBJ1-2	TGTGCCTATGGGGCCATTAACTATGGCTACACCTTC	CAYGAINYGYTF
TRBV2	TRBD1	-	TRBJ2-5	TGTGCCAGCAGTCCCGACAGGGCGCAAGAGACCCAGTACTTC	CASSPDRAQETQYF
TRBV6-6	-	-	TRBJ2-7	TGTGCCAGCAGACCCCGCCGGCAGAGCTACGAGCAGTACTTC	CASRPRRQSYEQYF
TRBV2	-	-	TRBJ2-1	TGTGCCAGCAGTGTGGCTGGCATGGGTGAGCAGTTCTTC	CASSVAGMGEQFF
TRBV10-3	TRBD1	-	TRBJ1-1	TGTGCCATCAGTGACCGACAGGGGCGGGGGTCTAGGTCGGGCACTGAAGCTTTCTTT	CAISDRQGRGSRSGTEAFF
TRBV7-3	-	-	TRBJ1-2	TGTGCCAGCAGCTTAGTGGCAGGCAATGGCTACACCTTC	CASSLVAGNGYTF
TRBV4-3	-	once	TRBJ2-2	TGCGCCAGCAGCCCCTCGCGAGGGAACACCGGGGAGCTGTTTTTT	CASSPSRGNTGELFF
TRBV28	-	-	TRBJ2-1	TGTGCCATCAAGCGGGCCTGGTACAATGAGCAGTTCTTC	CAIKRAWYNEQFF
TRBV20-1	-	-	TRBJ2-3	TGCAGTGCCTGGATCCGGGATACGCAGTATTTT	CSAWIRDTQYF
TRBV20-1	-	-	TRBJ1-2	TGCAGCGTCTCGGAGTTTGGGGGCTACACCTTC	CSVSEFGGYTF
TRBV2	-	-	TRBJ2-6	TGTGCCAGCACTGCGACCCCATATGGGGCCAACGTCCTGACTTTC	CASTATPYGANVLTF
TRBV5-5	-	-	TRBJ1-2	TGTGCCAGCAGCTTGGTAGTTAACTATGGCTACACCTTC	CASSLVVNYGYTF
TRBV5-1	-	-	TRBJ2-2	TGCGCCAGCAGGGGAGAGGGCTTGAACACCGGGGAGCTGTTTTTT	CASRGEGLNTGELFF
TRBV27	TRBD1	-	TRBJ1-1	TGTGCCAGCAGTTTATCGACAGGGGGCGGAGGCACTGAAGCTTTCTTT	CASSLSTGGGGTEAFF
TRBV5-4	-	-	TRBJ1-1	TGTGCCAGCAGCTCCCCCCCGGGGCAAAGGACTGAAGCTTTCTTT	CASSSPPGQRTEAFF
TRBV6-6	-	-	TRBJ1-5	TGTGCCAGCAGTTCAGTGGGGCCCAATCAGCCCCAGCATTTT	CASSSVGPNQPQHF
TRBV7-2	TRBD2	-	TRBJ2-1	TGTGCCAGCAGCTTAAGCGGGAACTCCTACAATGAGCAGTTCTTC	CASSLSGNSYNEQFF
TRBV25-1	TRBD2	-	TRBJ2-7	TGTGCCAGCAGTGAGTTCGGGGCCGGGACTAGCGACTACGAGCAGTACTTC	CASSEFGAGTSDYEQYF
TRBV7-3	-	-	TRBJ2-2	TGTGCCAGCAGCCCCTCGTTGATAGCCACGAACACCGGGGAGCTGTTTTTT	CASSPSLIATNTGELFF
TRBV4-1	TRBD1	-	TRBJ2-2	TGCGCCAGCAGCCAAGCCGGACAGGGGGCGAGGGGGGAGCTGTTTTTT	CASSQAGQGARGELFF
TRBV4-3	TRBD2	-	TRBJ2-3	TGCGCCAGCAGCCAAGCGCAGTCTGCGGGAGGTACAGATACGCAGTATTTT	CASSQAQSAGGTDTQYF
TRBV29-1	-	-	TRBJ1-1	TGCAGCGTTGCGACAGGTTGGGGGATGAACACTGAAGCTTTCTTT	CSVATGWGMNTEAFF
TRBV11-2	-	few	TRBJ2-1	TGTGCCAGCGGGTTGGGCCACTACAATGAGCAGTTCTTC	CASGLGHYNEQFF
TRBV13	-	-	TRBJ1-1	TGTGCCAGCAGTCCCGGGGGAGGGGGAACTGAAGCTTTCTTT	CASSPGGGGTEAFF
TRBV7-8	-	-	TRBJ1-5	TGTGCCAGCAGCTTAGCGGGCAGGGCAGACCGGGGACCCCAGCATTTT	CASSLAGRADRGPQHF
TRBV28	-	once	TRBJ1-3	TGTGCCAGCAGTCCCTCCCCAGGGGCCGGAAACACCATATATTTT	CASSPSPGAGNTIYF
TRBV11-2	TRBD1	few	TRBJ1-1	TGTGCCAGCAGCCCCGACAGGGCCACTGAAGCTTTCTTT	CASSPDRATEAFF
TRBV6-1	-	-	TRBJ1-5	TGTGCCAGCAGTGAGTCCGGATATCAGCCCCAGCATTTT	CASSESGYQPQHF
TRBV5-1	-	-	TRBJ2-7	TGCGCCAGCAGCTTGGTCCCGGGGCAGGACACTGGCGGGCAGTACTTC	CASSLVPGQDTGGQYF
TRBV28	TRBD2	-	TRBJ2-5	TGTGCCAGCAGCCTTAGCGGGAGGGGAGAGACCCAGTACTTC	CASSLSGRGETQYF
TRBV11-2	TRBD1	-	TRBJ2-5	TGTGCCAGCAGCTTAGCAGGGGGATGGGAGACCCAGTACTTC	CASSLAGGWETQYF
TRBV5-1	-	few	TRBJ1-3	TGCGCCAGCAGCTTGGATGGGTGGGGAAACACCATATATTTT	CASSLDGWGNTIYF
TRBV5-4	-	-	TRBJ2-7	TGTGCCAGCAGCCCGACAGGTGTCTCCTACGAGCAGTACTTC	CASSPTGVSYEQYF
TRBV6-1	-	many	TRBJ2-3	TGTGCCAGCAGTGAAGTACCTGGCACAGATACGCAGTATTTT	CASSEVPGTDTQYF
TRBV4-3	-	-	TRBJ1-3	TGCGCCAGCAGCCAAGCCTCTGGAAACACCATATATTTT	CASSQASGNTIYF
TRBV21-1	-	-	TRBJ2-7	TGTGCCAGCAGCAAAGAGAAGCGGTCCGGGTCCTACGAGCAGTACTTC	CASSKEKRSGSYEQYF
TRBV4-1	-	-	TRBJ2-5	TGCGCCAGCAGCCAAGACGGCGGAAATACCCAGTACTTC	CASSQDGGNTQYF
TRBV30	-	-	TRBJ1-5	TGTGCCTGGAGTTCCCGTGAGGATCAGCCCCAGCATTTT	CAWSSREDQPQHF
TRBV6-5	-	-	TRBJ2-1	TGTGCCAGCAGTTACGGGCTAGCGCGGTACAATGAGCAGTTCTTC	CASSYGLARYNEQFF
TRBV30	-	-	TRBJ1-3	TGTGCCTGGAGCGGGGGTTTCGCTGGAAACACCATATATTTT	CAWSGGFAGNTIYF
TRBV27	-	-	TRBJ1-5	TGTGCCAGCAGTTTTCATTGGCAGGACCTTTCCCAGCCCCAGCATTTT	CASSFHWQDLSQPQHF
TRBV7-2	-	-	TRBJ2-5	TGTGCCAGCAGCTTTCGACTCGGGGAGACCCAGTACTTC	CASSFRLGETQYF
TRBV19	-	-	TRBJ1-2	TGTGCCAGTGCCGACAGGAGGAACTATGGCTACACCTTC	CASADRRNYGYTF
TRBV2	-	-	TRBJ2-5	TGTGCCAGCAGTGACGCGGACTCGCGAGGGACCCAGTACTTC	CASSDADSRGTQYF
TRBV5-4	TRBD2	-	TRBJ2-3	TGTGCCAGCAGCCACAAACGGGCCGGGACTAGCGGCACAGATACGCAGTATTTT	CASSHKRAGTSGTDTQYF
TRBV4-1	-	-	TRBJ2-7	TGCGCCAGCAGCCAAGAAGCAGGGAGTAGCGGCGAGCAGTACTTC	CASSQEAGSSGEQYF